The clone carrying this T cell receptor beta chain has only a few counts. Unmatched junction bases numbered 7, after V lost 6 bases and J lost 2 bases. The CDR3 runs 14 residues. CDR1 and CDR2 (germline): DFQATT, SNEGSKA (reference sequence). This entry comes from a study of blood T cells in healthy people across ages. Then a second PCR, running roughly 7 to 11 cycles, was carried out with a sample-barcoded 5' primer and a J-beta primer mix. TCRdb re-analysed the 5' RACE reads in MiXCR, keeping a single row per CDR3 protein. Of about 1.1 million distinct CDR3 sequences listed, 35% to 40% were seen once; the top ten hold around 14%.

This sequence was found in a man aged 18-30 years in good health. The specimen was blood. The chain uses TRBV20-1 and TRBJ1-3, with TRBD1 matching over 7 bases. The CDR3 DNA reads as TGCAGTGCGGATCGACAGGGTACTGGAAACACCATATATTTT. Translating gives CSADRQGTGNTIYF.